Described below is a single T cell receptor (beta chain) sequence and its context. Under the authors' procedure: Quantification of nucleated cells was approximated via reference gene primer amplification. Using immunoSEQ multiplex PCR, the repertoire was profiled, and TCRdb retains in-frame clones only, with some absent. The V and J calls and the clone size are those of that table, but D and trimming were determined from the DNA. Seen here are about 320,000 clones, about 90% observed once, and the top ten hold around 10%. V gave up 6 bases and J gave up 6 bases, with 17 bases separating them. CDR1 is MNHEY, CDR2 SVGAGI, per germline. The CDR3 covers 15 residues. This sample was included in a study of blood T cell repertoires in COVID-19. As for the study in general: Some COVID-19 samples were acute and others convalescent; all came from the United States, Italy and Spain.

The specimen was peripheral blood. The chain links TRBV6-5 to TRBJ2-2; a weak D match, TRBD1 (6 bases). The source is a young woman with COVID-19, enrolled during active disease. CDR3 DNA: TGTGCCAGCAGGGGTGGTCTGGGGGCCTCCGGGGAGCTGTTTTTT. Protein sequence: CASRGGLGASGELFF.